This paragraph reports one TCR beta chain. The antigen remains unidentified. The assay was immunoSEQ multiplex PCR, and TCRdb's table has in-frame clones only and misses some. The sample lists about 29,000 clones, around 90% occurring once. The CDR3 loop spans 15 amino acids. The germline V gene encodes CDR1 SGDLS and CDR2 YYNGEE. Losses at the gene ends were 0 bases for V and 5 bases for J; bases not matched to a gene: 5. Sampled blood was obtained at baseline, cycle 4 day 1, and cycle 7 day 1. The sample comes from a study of OX40 agonist ivuxolimab in advanced cancers. The overall study: Partial responses were seen in three patients, one with hepatocellular carcinoma and two with cutaneous melanoma.

General study findings and limits: The investigators did not determine what antigen specificity the expanded peripheral T cells had.

This receptor was identified in an adult with an advanced solid tumor such as melanoma, head and neck, liver or kidney cancer. The V gene is TRBV9, the J gene TRBJ2-5; 9 nucleotides align to TRBD2. The sample consisted of CD4+ or CD8+ T cells sorted from blood, taken in a trial of the OX40 agonist ivuxolimab. The CDR3 region is CASSVVGSGSETQYF. As DNA, the CDR3 is TGTGCCAGCAGCGTAGTCGGTAGCGGGAGTGAGACCCAGTACTTC.